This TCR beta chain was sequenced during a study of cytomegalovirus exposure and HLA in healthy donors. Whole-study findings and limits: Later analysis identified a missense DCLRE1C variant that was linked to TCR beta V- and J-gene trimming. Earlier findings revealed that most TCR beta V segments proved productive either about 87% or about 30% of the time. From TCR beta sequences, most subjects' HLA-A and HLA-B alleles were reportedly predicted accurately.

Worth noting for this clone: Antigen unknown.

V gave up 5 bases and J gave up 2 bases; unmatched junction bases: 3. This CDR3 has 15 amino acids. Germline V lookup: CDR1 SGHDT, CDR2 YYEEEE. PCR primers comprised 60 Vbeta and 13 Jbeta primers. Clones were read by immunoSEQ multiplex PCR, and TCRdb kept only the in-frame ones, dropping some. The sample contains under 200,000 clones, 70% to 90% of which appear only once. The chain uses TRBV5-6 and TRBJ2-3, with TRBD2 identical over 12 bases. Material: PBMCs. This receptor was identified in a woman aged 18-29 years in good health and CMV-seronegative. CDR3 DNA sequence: TGTGCCAGCAGGACTAGCGGGAGTGTCACAGATACGCAGTATTTT. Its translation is CASRTSGSVTDTQYF.